This is a list of T cell receptor beta chains from one sample in a study of T cells of healthy individuals. In TCRdb, the 5' RACE reads were re-called with MiXCR into one record per CDR3 protein. The table shows around 98,000 distinct CDR3 sequences, with 15% to 20% occurring only once. Receptor source: a human donor in good health. The conserved cysteine and the conserved F or W are not part of the CDR3 here.

TRBJ1-2 | TRBV20-1 | SARGGDRDNYGYT
TRBJ1-5 | TRBV18 | ASGQNSNQPQH
TRBJ2-1 | TRBV12-5 | ASGFAELAGGLGEQF
TRBJ2-1 | TRBV7-6 | ASSLVLSGEQF
TRBJ2-1 | TRBV10-3 | AITSTRIDDEQF
TRBJ1-5 | TRBV24-1 | ATGQGLYSNQPQH
TRBJ2-3 | TRBV24-1 | ATSGSGTDTQY
TRBJ2-7 | TRBV6-5 | ASSSPSAGSYEQY
TRBJ2-3 | TRBV7-6 | ASSPRGGWATDTQY
TRBJ2-3 | TRBV15 | ATSRDQIARGTDTQY
TRBJ1-5 | TRBV6-1 | ASSEAAGQGGQPQH
TRBJ2-2 | TRBV28 | ASIPRAGEETGELF
TRBJ2-5 | TRBV20-1 | SARDGSPGETQY
TRBJ2-1 | TRBV6-1 | ASSEESGTSGRIEF
TRBJ2-1 | TRBV30 | AWSVPGGAGNEQF
TRBJ2-1 | TRBV7-3 | ASSPGQPYNEQF
TRBJ1-2 | TRBV3-1 | ASSYRMAGYGYT
TRBJ2-3 | TRBV7-2 | ASSLVVSSTDTQY
TRBJ2-2 | TRBV12-3/TRBV12-4 | ASSLQAGKGELF
TRBJ2-2 | TRBV6-6 | ASRFWPGELF
TRBJ2-1 | TRBV7-3 | ASSLGTSGRDRRGEQF
TRBJ1-2 | TRBV29-1 | SVHRTGYGYT
TRBJ2-7 | TRBV28 | ASSPPWTSGRTYEQY
TRBJ2-7 | TRBV20-1 | SARGSAYEQY
TRBJ2-7 | TRBV6-1 | ASSGSIGTGGDEQY
TRBJ1-2 | TRBV6-6 | ASRDSGYYGYT
TRBJ2-5 | TRBV6-5 | ASSWGGEETQY
TRBJ1-2 | TRBV5-1 | ASSLDRTARGYT